The sample holds one count of the clone carrying this T cell receptor (beta chain). This specimen belongs to a study of blood T cell repertoires in COVID-19. Turning to the study itself: Sites across the United States, Italy and Spain contributed samples from acute and convalescent COVID-19. T cells, B-cell-depleted T cells, or PBMCs provided the cDNA or gDNA that served as material.

The CDR3 is made up of 15 amino acids. Germline V gives CDR1 LNHNV, CDR2 YYDKDF (reference sequence). V was trimmed by 4 bases and J by 0 bases, leaving 11 bases between them. Original analysis: Counts of nucleated cells, estimated from reference gene primer amplification, were obtained. Repertoires were generated with immunoSEQ multiplex PCR, while TCRdb's copy carries only in-frame clones and drops some. The DNA was the basis for D and trimming; V, J and clone size are from that table. The table shows 300,000 to 350,000 clones, with around nine tenths occurring only once. The gene calls are TRBV15 and TRBJ2-3, with a tentative D call TRBD1 (5 bases). The TCR sequence derives from a woman under 30 who had recovered from COVID-19. Input material: peripheral blood. CDR3 nucleotide sequence: TGTGCCACCAGCATTCGGGCAGGGAGCACAGATACGCAGTATTTT. The encoded protein is CATSIRAGSTDTQYF.